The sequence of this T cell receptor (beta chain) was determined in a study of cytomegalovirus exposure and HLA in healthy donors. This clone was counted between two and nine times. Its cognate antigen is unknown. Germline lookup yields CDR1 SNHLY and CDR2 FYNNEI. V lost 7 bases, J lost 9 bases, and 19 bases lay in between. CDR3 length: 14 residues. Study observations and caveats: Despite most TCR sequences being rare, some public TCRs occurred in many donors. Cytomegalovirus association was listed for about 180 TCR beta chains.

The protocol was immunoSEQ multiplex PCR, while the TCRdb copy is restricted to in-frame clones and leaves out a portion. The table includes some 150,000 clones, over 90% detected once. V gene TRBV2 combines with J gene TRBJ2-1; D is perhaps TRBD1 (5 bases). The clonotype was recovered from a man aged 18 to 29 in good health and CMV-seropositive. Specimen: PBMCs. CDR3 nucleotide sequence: TGTGCCAGCACTCCGCGGCTAGGGGCGAGTGAGCAGTTCTTC. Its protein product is CASTPRLGASEQFF.